This TCR beta chain was identified during a study of graft-versus-host responses after intestinal transplantation. Remarks on this clone: Its antigen is not identified.

CDR1 and CDR2 from the germline V gene are MNHNY and SVGAGI (reference sequence). With 8 bases clipped from V and 6 bases from J, the junction kept 13 bases outside the gene matches. This CDR3 contains 14 residues. Sequencing was performed with immunoSEQ multiplex PCR; in TCRdb, only in-frame clones are kept and a portion is missing. The sample lists 130,000 or so clones, around nine tenths occurring once. Sequencing was performed on unstimulated CD4+ T cells sorted from spleen or lymph node cells, taken before intestinal transplant. This chain connects TRBV6-6 to TRBJ2-7, with TRBD2 matching over 7 bases. This TCR derives from a human donor who received an intestinal transplant. The CDR3 region has the DNA TGTGCCAGCGGGGTCCTGGCGGGGGAGAGCGAGCAGTACTTC. Translated, it gives CASGVLAGESEQYF.